Only a few counts were recorded for the clone carrying this T cell receptor beta chain. Its specificity is not known. PCR used 60 Vbeta primers and 13 Jbeta primers. Measured with immunoSEQ multiplex PCR; TCRdb has only the in-frame clones, and not every one. The sample yields hundreds of thousands of clones, less than 85% seen once. The data were obtained in a study of cytomegalovirus exposure and HLA in healthy donors. General study points: The classifier, whose performance was assessed in both the original and validation cohorts, reportedly diagnosed cytomegalovirus status with high specificity and sensitivity. Most of the CMV-associated TCR beta chains (in a later analysis) appeared to be HLA-restricted. Many donors shared some public TCRs, even though most TCR sequences were rare.

CDR1 is GTSNPN, CDR2 SVGIG, per germline (reference sequence). Germline trimming cut 3 bases from V and 3 bases from J; bases unmatched to any gene: 13. The CDR3 is 18 amino acids. There were likely unrecorded immune exposures, though donors were nominally healthy when sampled. This chain uses TRBV30 with TRBJ2-2, with 10 bases fitting TRBD2. The sample consisted of PBMCs. This TCR came from a man younger than 35 in good health and CMV-seronegative. The CDR3 DNA is TGTGCCTGGAGAACCGGGGTAGCGGGAGGTGGCGACACCGGGGAGCTGTTTTTT. It codes for CAWRTGVAGGGDTGELFF. Filled out from reference TRBV30 and TRBJ2-2, the complete variable domain reads SQTIHQWPATLVQPVGSPLSLECTVEGTSNPNLYWYRQAAGRGLQLLFYSVGIGQISSEVPQNLSASRPQDRQFILSSKKLLLSDSGFYLCAWRTGVAGGGDTGELFFGEGSRLTVL.